Sequencing of this T cell receptor beta chain was carried out in a study of T cell repertoires in cytomegalovirus infection. V shed 6 bases, J shed 4 bases, and the junction held 9 bases outside the gene matches. Germline V gives CDR1 DFQATT, CDR2 SNEGSKA (reference sequence). The CDR3 sequence is 13 residues long. Each CDR3 protein gets one entry after TCRdb re-called the reads with MiXCR. There are about 460,000 distinct CDR3 sequences in the sample; 10% to 12% occur only once, and roughly a tenth lies in the top ten. This clonotype was observed many times. The clonotype comes from a human donor in good health (CMV status not recorded). Some clones in this sample may be carry-over from other donors' samples. The material sequenced was PBMCs. The rearrangement links TRBV20-1 to TRBJ2-7, with 7 bases lining up with TRBD1. The CDR3 spells CSAWDSGVYEQYF. The CDR3 region has the DNA TGCAGTGCGTGGGACAGCGGAGTGTACGAGCAGTACTTC.